This T cell receptor beta chain came from a study of T-cell memory formation after mild COVID-19. Overall study context: TCR clusters largely stayed donor specific. Points from the study as a whole: Among clones peaking at day 37 in the second wave, SARS-CoV-2 specificity remained unconfirmed. While clones contracting from day 15 to 85 were balanced between CD4 and CD8, later expanders leaned CD4+.

TCRdb used MiXCR to reprocess the 5' RACE reads, holding one entry per CDR3 protein. The data hold about 180,000 distinct CDR3 sequences, with roughly 16% observed a single time. To note about this clonotype: Its specificity is not known.

V lost 2 bases to trimming and J lost 10 bases, with 12 bases between them. Germline V gene lookup returns CDR1 SGHTA and CDR2 FQGNSA. This CDR3 spans 13 amino acids. The rearrangement links TRBV7-2 to TRBJ2-1; the D gene is possibly TRBD2 (6 bases). The specimen sequenced was PBMCs or a T cell subset sorted from them (not recorded which). The receptor was isolated from an adult woman who had mild COVID-19 (a few samples of this study predate the infection). Cell type and time point are not known. This CDR3 reads CASSLNGGREQFF. CDR3 in DNA: TGTGCCAGCAGCTTAAATGGGGGGAGAGAGCAGTTCTTC.